This T cell receptor (beta chain) stems from a study of T cell changes during pregnancy in multiple sclerosis (dated by TCRdb to about 2019). Regarding the complete study: In women with multiple sclerosis, the researchers looked at how the T cell repertoire shifted as pregnancy progressed.

Taken from cysteine to phenylalanine, the CDR3 has 18 residues. Only the CDR3 portion is preserved as DNA: 54 bases, with reading frame beginning at the first base. V is cut back by 2 bases and J by 7 bases, with 14 bases in the junction unmatched. From a lookup of the germline V gene, CDR1 and CDR2 are MDHEN and SYDVKM. Libraries were constructed by the immunoSEQ multiplex PCR assay. This is the immuneACCESS table as TCRdb keeps it, with only in-frame sequences that have V and J called. A part of the clones is gone; compared with another copy, unresolved V genes explain less than half, and the rest is unexplained. Counted in this sample were roughly 40,000 clones; roughly 94% of them appeared once. The ten largest clones represent approximately 1.8% of the sample. On this clone: Its antigen target is currently unknown. Base qualities were left out, and no much larger clone turns up one base away.

This material consisted of peripheral blood, taken in the third trimester of pregnancy. The receptor's source is a female donor with multiple sclerosis, enrolled in a pregnancy study. Recombination joined TRBV28 with TRBJ2-7, and TRBD2 matches 13 of the central bases. The sequenced DNA is TGTGCCAGCAGTTTAGTACTAGCGGGAGGGCAAAACTCTCGGGAGCAGTACTTC. Its product reads: CASSLVLAGGQNSREQYF.